The rows below give T cell receptor beta chains drawn from one sample of a study of shared clonotypes between healthy human individuals. Method: immunoSEQ multiplex PCR; TCRdb's copy keeps in-frame clones and lacks some. Of 2,500,000 or so clones listed, roughly 93% are singletons. The sample comprised naive CD4+ T cells from PBMCs. Source of these receptors: a man aged 18 to 30 in good health. Some clones in this sample may be carry-over from other donors' samples. Each CDR3 is given with its conserved first and last residue. Each record gives: J gene, D gene, V gene, clone size, CDR3 protein, CDR3 DNA. A D gene is named only where the DNA matches it firmly. Only part of the rows carry a size: once, few, many, or a class if the clone is expanded.

>TRBJ1-1|TRBD1|TRBV6-5|.
CASSPQGPGTEAFF
TGTGCCAGCAGCCCACAGGGGCCGGGCACTGAAGCTTTCTTT
>TRBJ1-3|.|TRBV6-6|.
CASSYETSGNTIYF
TGTGCCAGCAGTTATGAGACATCTGGAAACACCATATATTTT
>TRBJ2-1|TRBD2|TRBV5-6|.
CASSPSGLARNEQFF
TGTGCCAGCAGCCCCTCGGGACTAGCGAGAAATGAGCAGTTCTTC
>TRBJ2-3|.|TRBV9|.
CASSVASGRPTDTQYF
TGTGCCAGCAGCGTAGCCTCGGGCAGACCCACAGATACGCAGTATTTT
>TRBJ2-5|TRBD1|TRBV2|.
CASRPGTGIETQYF
TGTGCCAGCAGGCCCGGGACAGGGATCGAGACCCAGTACTTC
>TRBJ2-2|.|TRBV28|.
CASRAQLTTGELFF
TGTGCCAGCAGGGCGCAGTTGACCACCGGGGAGCTGTTTTTT
>TRBJ2-6|TRBD2|TRBV28|once
CASRPPGLANSGANVLTF
TGTGCCAGCAGGCCCCCGGGACTAGCGAACTCTGGGGCCAACGTCCTGACTTTC
>TRBJ1-1|TRBD1|TRBV28|.
CAVKGAMYTEAFF
TGTGCCGTAAAGGGGGCTATGTACACTGAAGCTTTCTTT
>TRBJ1-2|TRBD1|TRBV2|.
CASRYTGVDYGYTF
TGTGCCAGCAGATACACAGGGGTTGACTATGGCTACACCTTC
>TRBJ2-3|TRBD2|TRBV10-2|.
CASSGTRYVGDTQYF
TGCGCCAGCAGCGGGACTAGATACGTGGGGGATACGCAGTATTTT
>TRBJ2-4|.|TRBV19|.
CASITETPPRAKNIQYF
TGTGCCAGTATCACTGAGACACCTCCAAGAGCCAAAAACATTCAGTACTTC
>TRBJ1-4|.|TRBV28|.
CASSLTGLGVGEKLFF
TGTGCCAGCAGTTTAACCGGGTTAGGGGTTGGTGAAAAACTGTTTTTT
>TRBJ2-3|TRBD1|TRBV28|.
CASNQGVGGTDTQYF
TGTGCCAGCAACCAGGGGGTGGGTGGGACAGATACGCAGTATTTT
>TRBJ1-2|.|TRBV30|.
CAWTVVPGGGYTF
TGTGCCTGGACTGTAGTCCCGGGTGGGGGTTACACCTTC
>TRBJ2-2|.|TRBV2|.
CASTSQPQVTGELFF
TGTGCCAGCACCTCCCAGCCCCAGGTGACCGGGGAGCTGTTTTTT
>TRBJ2-1|TRBD2|TRBV28|.
CASNSGQSSYNEQFF
TGTGCCAGCAATAGCGGGCAGAGCTCCTACAATGAGCAGTTCTTC
>TRBJ2-5|TRBD2|TRBV29-1|.
CSVDKFQGREGETQYF
TGCAGCGTTGACAAATTTCAGGGAAGGGAGGGAGAGACCCAGTACTTC
>TRBJ1-2|.|TRBV15|.
CATTNSAGWLEDGYTF
TGTGCCACCACCAACAGTGCAGGCTGGTTAGAAGATGGCTACACCTTC
>TRBJ2-4|.|TRBV29-1|.
CSVDNGKNIQYF
TGCAGCGTTGACAACGGCAAAAACATTCAGTACTTC
>TRBJ2-5|.|TRBV5-1|.
CASSLERQETQYF
TGCGCCAGCAGCCTGGAACGGCAAGAGACCCAGTACTTC
>TRBJ2-1|.|TRBV6-6|.
CASSYRLANEQFF
TGTGCCAGCAGTTACCGTTTGGCCAATGAGCAGTTCTTC
>TRBJ2-2|TRBD2|TRBV5-1|.
CASSSGLAVLENTGELFF
TGCGCCAGCAGCTCAGGACTAGCGGTCCTTGAGAACACCGGGGAGCTGTTTTTT
>TRBJ1-2|.|TRBV7-6|.
CASSPGLRGVGYTF
TGTGCCAGCAGCCCAGGGTTACGAGGTGTGGGCTACACCTTC
>TRBJ1-5|.|TRBV4-3|.
CASSQAPVGNQPQHF
TGCGCCAGCAGCCAAGCCCCAGTGGGCAATCAGCCCCAGCATTTT
>TRBJ2-7|.|TRBV6-5|.
CASSYRWEYAQEQYF
TGTGCCAGCAGTTATAGGTGGGAGTACGCTCAGGAGCAGTACTTC
>TRBJ2-5|TRBD2|TRBV6-6|.
CASSYSEREGQETQYF
TGTGCCAGCAGTTATTCAGAGCGGGAGGGCCAAGAGACCCAGTACTTC
>TRBJ2-7|.|TRBV6-6|once
CASRRVASSYEQYF
TGTGCCAGCAGGCGGGTGGCCAGTTCCTACGAGCAGTACTTC
>TRBJ2-7|.|TRBV27|.
CASTGSGPYEQYF
TGTGCCAGCACGGGTAGCGGACCCTACGAGCAGTACTTC
>TRBJ2-3|.|TRBV2|.
CASGGLGDTQYF
TGTGCCAGCGGAGGACTGGGGGATACGCAGTATTTT
>TRBJ2-3|TRBD1|TRBV6-5|.
CASSSRDRDTDTQYF
TGTGCCAGCAGTTCCCGGGACAGGGATACAGATACGCAGTATTTT
>TRBJ1-3|.|TRBV5-1|.
CASRDSVSGNTIYF
TGCGCCAGCAGAGACAGCGTCTCTGGAAACACCATATATTTT
>TRBJ2-7|.|TRBV10-3|.
CAISESAQVYEQYF
TGTGCCATCAGTGAGTCGGCTCAGGTCTACGAGCAGTACTTC
>TRBJ2-7|.|TRBV5-1|.
CASSLGGGGRPYEQYF
TGCGCCAGCAGCTTGGGAGGAGGAGGGAGGCCATACGAGCAGTACTTC
>TRBJ2-3|.|TRBV5-1|.
CASSLAGAGTDTQYF
TGCGCCAGCAGCTTGGCGGGAGCTGGCACAGATACGCAGTATTTT
>TRBJ2-3|.|TRBV6-1|.
CASNRRLGPTDTQYF
TGTGCCAGCAATCGGAGGTTGGGGCCCACAGATACGCAGTATTTT
>TRBJ2-1|.|TRBV28|.
CASSLSVGTSYNEQFF
TGTGCCAGCAGTTTAAGTGTAGGGACCTCCTACAATGAGCAGTTCTTC
>TRBJ1-1|.|TRBV5-1|.
CASSTTGNTEAFF
TGCGCCAGCAGCACCACAGGGAACACTGAAGCTTTCTTT
>TRBJ2-7|TRBD1|TRBV15|.
CATSRLGTDSYEQYF
TGTGCCACCAGCAGACTTGGGACAGACTCCTACGAGCAGTACTTC